These T cell receptor beta chains were read from a single sample in a study of shared clonotypes between healthy human individuals. Only in-frame clones appear in the TCRdb table, and some are missing; sequencing was by immunoSEQ multiplex PCR. The sample lists roughly 2.5 million clones; 85% to 95% were seen once. Sequencing was performed on naive CD4+ T cells sorted from blood. These TCRs come from a man in his late teens or twenties in good health. Both conserved end residues are part of each CDR3. D genes are given only for firm matches. Some rows have no size entry. The others give once, few or many, or a class for an expanded clone.

>TRBJ2-1|NA|NA|TRBV7-2
TGTGCCAGCAGCTTAAGGCGGTCACCCTACAATGAGCAGTTCTTC
CASSLRRSPYNEQFF
>TRBJ2-7|NA|TRBD2|TRBV11-2
TGTGCCAGCAGCTTAGATAGCGGGAGGCTGATAACCTACGAGCAGTACTTC
CASSLDSGRLITYEQYF
>TRBJ1-5|once|NA|TRBV15
TGTGCCACCAGCAGGGAATTCCCCCCCCAGCCCCAGCATTTT
CATSREFPPQPQHF
>TRBJ2-1|NA|TRBD2|TRBV14
TGTGCCAGCAGCCATTACCTAGCGGGAGGGCCGCGAGAGCAGTTCTTC
CASSHYLAGGPREQFF
>TRBJ2-7|NA|TRBD1|TRBV10-3
TGTGCCTCCCAAGGGGACAGCTCCTCTTACGAGCAGTACTTC
CASQGDSSSYEQYF
>TRBJ2-7|NA|NA|TRBV4-1
TGCGCCAGCAGCCTCCCCAGTTCCCAGTCCTACGAGCAGTACTTC
CASSLPSSQSYEQYF
>TRBJ1-2|NA|NA|TRBV5-2
TGTGCCAGCAACAAGACCAGAGAGTACGAAAGCTATGGCTACACCTTC
CASNKTREYESYGYTF
>TRBJ1-4|NA|NA|TRBV27
TGTGCCAGCAGCCCGAATCGGGGTAAACTGTTTTTT
CASSPNRGKLFF
>TRBJ1-1|NA|NA|TRBV29-1
NA
CSVGGGTLNTEALF
>TRBJ2-7|NA|TRBD1|TRBV30
TGTGCCTGGGGACAGGGGGCTTACTACGAGCAGTACTTC
CAWGQGAYYEQYF
>TRBJ2-5|once|NA|TRBV18
TGTGCCAGCTCACCACGCACAGAGGAAGAGACCCAGTACTTC
CASSPRTEEETQYF
>TRBJ2-1|NA|TRBD2|TRBV6-6
TGTGCCAGCAGTTACTCACCTAGCGGGGCCTACAATGAGCAGTTCTTC
CASSYSPSGAYNEQFF
>TRBJ2-4|NA|TRBD1|TRBV6-1
TGTGCCAGCAGTGAATCGCTGGGACAGGGCATCATTCAGTACTTC
CASSESLGQGIIQYF
>TRBJ1-2|NA|TRBD1|TRBV6-1
TGTGCCAGCAGTGAAGCAGCTGGACAGGATTATGGCTACACCTTC
CASSEAAGQDYGYTF
>TRBJ1-2|NA|NA|TRBV7-8
TGTGCCAGCAGCTTTTCGACTATCGGGAACTATGGCTACACCTTC
CASSFSTIGNYGYTF
>TRBJ1-2|NA|NA|TRBV18
TGTGCCAGCTCGCCTGTGAGTTCCACCTATGGCTACACCTTC
CASSPVSSTYGYTF
>TRBJ2-7|NA|TRBD2|TRBV25-1
TGTGCCAGCAAGCTAGCGGGGATCTACGAGCAGTACTTC
CASKLAGIYEQYF
>TRBJ1-3|NA|TRBD1|TRBV28
TGTGCCAGCAGTATCCTACAGGGGATCTCTGGAAACACCATATATTTT
CASSILQGISGNTIYF
>TRBJ1-4|once|NA|TRBV19
TGTGCCAGTAGTATCCCACAGGGAAGGCATGAAAAACTGTTTTTT
CASSIPQGRHEKLFF
>TRBJ2-3|NA|NA|TRBV7-2
TGTGCCAGCAGCACTGTTTCATCCCTAATACAAGATACGCAGTATTTT
CASSTVSSLIQDTQYF
>TRBJ2-7|NA|NA|TRBV7-2
TGTGCCAGCAGCTTAGTGACACAGGGCTCTTACGAGCAGTACTTC
CASSLVTQGSYEQYF
>TRBJ2-5|NA|NA|TRBV28
TGTGCCAGCAGCGAAGTGGAGACCCAGTACTTC
CASSEVETQYF
>TRBJ2-7|NA|NA|TRBV5-1
TGCGCCAGCAGCTCCGGTCCTAGCTACGAGCAGTACTTC
CASSSGPSYEQYF
>TRBJ1-1|NA|NA|TRBV30
TGTGCCTGGAGACAGCGGAACACTGAAGCTTTCTTT
CAWRQRNTEAFF
>TRBJ1-1|NA|NA|TRBV10-3
TGTGCCACCGTTATGGCCGGGCAGGGACACACTGAAGCTTTCTTT
CATVMAGQGHTEAFF
>TRBJ2-3|NA|TRBD1|TRBV19
TGTGCCAGTAGTCCGGACAGGGTGGTTAGCGCAGATACGCAGTATTTT
CASSPDRVVSADTQYF
>TRBJ1-2|NA|NA|TRBV7-9
TGTGCCAGCAGCTCAGAAACCTATGGCTACACCTTC
CASSSETYGYTF
>TRBJ2-3|NA|NA|TRBV5-1
TGCGCCAGCAGCTTGGAATATAAATCCACAGATACGCAGTATTTT
CASSLEYKSTDTQYF
>TRBJ2-2|NA|NA|TRBV5-1
TGCGCCAGCAGCTTACGGCTGGCAGACACCGGGGAGCTGTTTTTT
CASSLRLADTGELFF
>TRBJ2-3|NA|NA|TRBV5-4
TGTGCCAGCAGTTCGGGGGGCCCCTCCACAGATACGCAGTATTTT
CASSSGGPSTDTQYF
>TRBJ1-2|NA|TRBD1|TRBV6-5
TGTGCCAGCAGTTACACAGGGGGCGCGGGGGGCTACACCTTC
CASSYTGGAGGYTF
>TRBJ1-5|few|NA|TRBV11-2
TGTGCCAGCAGCTTAGGCGGGTTCAGCAATCAGCCCCAGCATTTT
CASSLGGFSNQPQHF
>TRBJ2-2|NA|NA|TRBV9
TGTGCCAGCAGCGGAAACACGGGGACCGGGGAGCTGTTTTTT
CASSGNTGTGELFF
>TRBJ2-1|NA|TRBD2|TRBV7-8
TGTGCCAGCAGCTTAACGCCTCCACTTCTAGCGGACTCCTACAATGAGCAGTTCTTC
CASSLTPPLLADSYNEQFF
>TRBJ1-3|NA|NA|TRBV28
TGTGCCAGCAGTTTGAGCTCTGGAAACACCATATATTTT
CASSLSSGNTIYF
>TRBJ2-3|NA|TRBD2|TRBV7-2
TGTGCCAGCAGCTTATACGGGGGGAGACTTACTACGCAGTATTTT
CASSLYGGRLTTQYF
>TRBJ2-1|NA|NA|TRBV18
TGTGCCAGCTCACCCGGGGGGTGGGACAGGCGTTTTAATGAGCAGTTCTTC
CASSPGGWDRRFNEQFF
>TRBJ1-2|NA|NA|TRBV11-2
TGTGCCAGCAGCTTAACCAGTACAGGGTCTGGCTACACCTTC
CASSLTSTGSGYTF
>TRBJ1-3|once|NA|TRBV30
TGTGTCCTGGAAATGGGGAACACCATATATTTT
CVLEMGNTIYF
>TRBJ2-1|NA|TRBD1|TRBV4-1
TGCGCCAGCAGCCAAGCCCCAGGACAGGGCTATGGCAATGAGCAGTTCTTC
CASSQAPGQGYGNEQFF
>TRBJ1-6|NA|TRBD1|TRBV30
TGTGCCTGCTCGGGACAGGGGGTTTCACCCCTCCACTTT
CACSGQGVSPLHF
>TRBJ2-3|NA|TRBD2|TRBV27
TGTGCCAGCAGTTTATCGGTAGCGGGGTCTGTAGATACGCAGTATTTT
CASSLSVAGSVDTQYF
>TRBJ1-4|NA|NA|TRBV30
TGTGCCTGGAGTAAATCGTTACAGATTAATGAAAAACTGTTTTTT
CAWSKSLQINEKLFF
>TRBJ1-3|NA|TRBD1|TRBV2
TGTGCCAACGAGATACAGGGGGCTAATACGCTGGCCATATATTTT
CANEIQGANTLAIYF
>TRBJ2-1|NA|TRBD2|TRBV6-5
TGTGCCAGCAAACCGGGACTAGCGCACAATGAGCAGTTCTTC
CASKPGLAHNEQFF
>TRBJ2-5|NA|TRBD1|TRBV6-5
TGTGCCAGCAGCCGAGGGGGCCCTGCCCAAGAGACCCAGTACTTC
CASSRGGPAQETQYF